These 27 T cell receptor beta chains were sequenced from one sample in a study of kidney transplant recipient with SARS-CoV-2 infection. MiXCR, applied by TCRdb to the reads, yields one record per CDR3 protein. The sample contains under 300,000 distinct CDR3 sequences, around 26% of which appear only once. The source was a blood sample, collected at baseline and on day 111 from a kidney transplant recipient. All receptors derive from a young adult male patient who had COVID-19 and was a kidney transplant recipient. The T cells may partly be graft donor cells.

This clonotype came up many times. V usage is TRBV9 and J usage is TRBJ1-1; weak D call: TRBD1 (5 bases). CDR3 length: 17 amino acids. Germline loops: CDR1 SGDLS, CDR2 YYNGEE. Trimming took off 3 bases at V and 4 bases at J, with 22 bases between the two ends. CDR3 protein: CASSGVGGAHGTTEAFF. The CDR3 DNA reads TGTGCCAGCAGCGGGGTTGGAGGGGCCCATGGGACCACTGAAGCTTTCTTT.

This clonotype has a count of ten or more. The CDR3 sequence: CASSSRRECRKTYGYTF. For the CDR3, the DNA is TGTGCCAGCAGTAGTAGACGGGAATGTAGAAAGACCTATGGCTACACCTTC. The chain employs TRBV6-1 and TRBJ1-2; D uncertain. The CDR3 sequence is 17 residues long. The V gene's germline CDR1 is MNHNS and CDR2 SASEGT. With 5 bases removed from V and 4 bases from J, the gap between germline ends came to 23 bases.

This clonotype was observed at least ten times. The J gene is TRBJ1-2, the V gene TRBV12-2. TRBV12-2 is a known pseudogene. The CDR3 extends over 17 amino acids. This CDR3 reads CASRPFWTPRKTYGYTF. The CDR3 DNA is TGTGCAAGTCGCCCATTCTGGACTCCACGAAAGACCTATGGCTACACCTTC.

In its sample, this clonotype was seen many times. The chain combines TRBV28 with TRBJ1-5; TRBD1 matches 8 bases. V dropped 5 bases and J dropped 4; count of bases not matched to a gene: 13. Germline CDR1 reads MDHEN; CDR2 reads SYDVKM. The CDR3 contains 17 residues. The CDR3 loop is CASSRFGTDRENQPQHF. The CDR3 coding sequence is TGTGCCAGCAGTCGCTTCGGCACGGACAGGGAAAATCAGCCCCAGCATTTT.

V is TRBV6-2 or TRBV6-3 and J is TRBJ2-1; no definite D call. Trimming stripped 4 bases from V and 6 bases from J, with 13 bases between. Looked up from germline, CDR1 is MNHEY and CDR2 is SVGEGT. The CDR3 is 14 residues long. DNA of the CDR3: TGTGCCAGCAGTTTCCGGTGGCTTCTCAATGAGCAGTTCTTC. As protein: CASSFRWLLNEQFF.

Note on this clonotype: A clone one base away is much larger, so this may be a read error. The rearrangement joins TRBV29-1 to TRBJ2-7, with TRBD2 matching 8 bases. The CDR3 spans 13 residues. Germline V gives CDR1 SQVTM, CDR2 ANQGSEA. The CDR3 bases are TGCAGCGTTGAGTCGGGAGGGTCCTACGAGCGGTACTTC. This codes for CSVESGGSYERYF.

The J gene is TRBJ1-6, the V gene TRBV6-2 or TRBV6-3, with D uncertain. The V gene's germline CDR1 is MNHEY and CDR2 SVGEGT. Trimming removed 4 bases from V and 6 bases from J, with 10 bases in between. The CDR3 is made up of 14 amino acids. In nucleotides, the CDR3 is TGTGCCAGCAGTTGCGGGAGATTTAATTCACCCCTCCACTTT. This codes for CASSCGRFNSPLHF.

This clonotype occurred many times. The rearrangement links TRBV19 to TRBJ1-4; 7 bases fit TRBD1. The CDR3 length is 13 residues. CDR1 LNHDA and CDR2 SQIVND come from the germline V gene (reference sequence). Trimming cost V 10 bases and J 4 bases; bases outside gene matches: 6. CDR3: CAISGQLNEKLFF. The CDR3 DNA reads TGTGCCATTTCGGGACAGCTTAATGAAAAACTGTTTTTT.

The CDR3 is CASNSPPGSSYNEQFF. The CDR3, as DNA: TGTGCCAGTAATAGCCCCCCCGGGAGCTCCTACAATGAGCAGTTCTTC. V is TRBV19 and J is TRBJ2-1; a weak D match, TRBD2 (6 bases). V gave up 7 bases and J gave up 0 bases, with 16 bases separating them. Germline V CDR1 and CDR2: LNHDA, SQIVND (reference sequence). The CDR3 has 16 amino acids.

The sample holds a few counts of this clonotype. This rearrangement joins TRBV5-4 to TRBJ2-7; 12 bases agree with TRBD2. Germline CDR1 is SGHNT and CDR2 is YYREEE (reference sequence). With V trimmed by 7 bases and J by 1 base, 6 bases remained unmatched. This CDR3 region has 15 residues. The CDR3, as DNA: TGTGCCAGCGGCCTGACTAGCGGGAGATCCTACGAGCAGTACTTC. Amino acid sequence: CASGLTSGRSYEQYF.

The sample holds many counts of this clonotype. The chain couples TRBV4-1 to TRBJ1-2; a possible D gene is TRBD1 (5 bases). Germline-derived CDR1 and CDR2 are MGHRA and YSYEKL. V lost 4 bases to trimming and J lost 5 bases, with 14 bases between them. The CDR3 has 14 residues. The CDR3 DNA is TGCGCCAGCAGCCCCCCCGATGGGGGATATGGCTACACCTTC. It translates to CASSPPDGGYGYTF.

Details on this clonotype: This may arise from a read error, as a much more abundant clone is one base away. The genes are TRBV5-1 and TRBJ1-6; a possible D gene is TRBD1 (5 bases). Trimming took 4 bases from V and 7 from J, leaving 12 bases between them. The CDR3 runs to 14 residues. Per germline, CDR1 SGHRS and CDR2 YFSETQ. The CDR3 here is CASSSTGSNSPLHF. CDR3 coding DNA: TGCGCCAGCAGCAGCACAGGAAGCAATTCACCCCTCCACTTT.

For this clonotype: A read error may be the cause here, since a much bigger clone is one base away. V gene TRBV19 combines with J gene TRBJ2-7; D may match TRBD1 or TRBD2 (5 bases each). The V gene's germline CDR1 is LNHDA and CDR2 SQIVND (reference sequence). The germline V and J ends were trimmed by 2 bases and 6 bases, with 17 bases remaining between them. CDR3 size: 15 residues. CDR3 sequence: CASSIPGAATCEQYF. The CDR3 nucleotides read TGTGCCAGTAGTATACCCGGGGCCGCTACCTGCGAGCAGTACTTC. The full variable domain, its missing parts supplied by reference TRBV19 and TRBJ2-7, is DGGITQSPKYLFRKEGQNVTLSCEQNLNHDAMYWYRQDPGQGLRLIYYSQIVNDFQKGDIAEGYSVSREKKESFPLTVTSAQKNPTAFYLCASSIPGAATCEQYFGPGTRLTVT.

Of note for this clonotype: A far larger clone lies a single base away; this is likely a read error. The rearrangement joins TRBV12-3 or TRBV12-4 to TRBJ2-5; no definite D call. The V end lost 4 bases, the J end lost 11 bases, and 11 bases lay between the germline ends. This CDR3 is built from 11 residues. CDR3 coding DNA: TGTGCCAGCAGTTCATTCTACGGGCAGTACTTC. Encoded protein: CASSSFYGQYF.

This clonotype was detected many times. The rearrangement links TRBV6-5 to TRBJ1-2; no firm D call. The V end lost 5 bases, the J end lost 4 bases, and 23 bases lay between the germline ends. CDR3 length equals 17 residues. Germline CDR1 and CDR2: MNHEY and SVGAGI. CDR3 residues: CASSIMCSMRKTYGYTF. For the CDR3, the DNA is TGTGCCAGCAGTATTATGTGCTCTATGCGAAAGACCTATGGCTACACCTTC.

Points on this clonotype: This could be a read error, since a much larger clone is one nucleotide away. The chain has TRBV6-4 and TRBJ1-2; D remains unclear. CDR3 size: 17 residues. Germline CDR1 and CDR2: MRHNA and SNTAGT. Trimming removed 5 bases from V and 4 bases from J, with 23 bases in between. CDR3 loop: CASSHTRPHGKTYGYTF. CDR3 bases: TGTGCCAGCAGTCACACCCGCCCACACGGAAAGACCTATGGCTACACCTTC.

This clonotype was picked up many times. The chain has TRBV6-2 or TRBV6-3 and TRBJ2-6, with D perhaps given as TRBD1 or TRBD2 (5 bases each). With 6 bases removed from V and 0 bases from J, the gap between germline ends came to 15 bases. Germline CDR1 reads MNHEY; CDR2 reads SVGEGT. CDR3 length equals 17 residues. The CDR3 spells CASRGQGPSSGANVLTF. CDR3 DNA sequence: TGTGCCAGCAGAGGCCAGGGACCATCCTCTGGGGCCAACGTCCTGACTTTC.

Worth noting for this clonotype: This may arise from a read error, as a much more abundant clone is one base away. The conserved closing phenylalanine or tryptophan is absent in this CDR3, likely reflecting a read error. The chain uses TRBV25-1 and TRBJ2-7; 11 bases map to TRBD2. The germline V gene has CDR1 MGHDK and CDR2 SYGVNS. J lost 6 bases, V lost 3 bases, and 7 bases had no gene match. The CDR3 sequence is 15 residues long. The DNA of the CDR3 is TGTGCCAGCAGTGACCGTAGCGGGAGGGCGAGCGAGCAGTACCTC. Its translation is CASSDRSGRASEQYL.

A word on this clonotype: A clone one base away is much larger, so this may be a read error. The V gene is TRBV6-5, the J gene TRBJ1-3; D is unclear. The CDR3 has 15 amino acids. Per the germline V gene, CDR1 is MNHEY and CDR2 is SVGAGI. Here the CDR3 reads CASSYSGYSGDTIYF. CDR3 nucleotides: TGTGCCAGCAGTTACTCTGGGTATTCTGGAGACACCATATATTTT.

V and J are TRBV5-4 and TRBJ1-2, with TRBD1 matching over 7 bases. This CDR3 contains 16 residues. The junction had 17 bases not matched to a gene; V was cut back by 6 bases and J by 6 bases. Germline V gene data show CDR1 as SGHNT and CDR2 as YYREEE (reference sequence). Here the CDR3 reads CASIRNPRDRVDGYTF. CDR3 bases: TGTGCCAGCATCAGAAACCCCCGCGACAGGGTGGATGGCTACACCTTC.

On this clonotype itself: A single base separates this from a much larger clone, so it may be a read error. This chain joins TRBV6-5 and TRBJ2-2; no firm D call. The V and J ends lost 7 bases and 6 bases respectively, with 15 bases between them. This CDR3 region has 14 residues. Germline CDR1 is MNHEY and CDR2 is SVGAGI. CDR3 residues: CASKGRRRAGELFF. The CDR3, as DNA: TGTGCCAGCAAAGGCAGGCGGAGAGCCGGGGAGCTGTTTTTT.

On this clonotype itself: A clone one base away is much larger, so this may be a read error. The V and J genes are TRBV4-1 and TRBJ1-5, with D possibly matching TRBD1 (5 bases). Germline V gene sequence: CDR1 MGHRA, CDR2 YSYEKL. Trimming left V 3 bases short and J 4 bases short, with 19 bases between. The CDR3 totals 17 residues. Here the CDR3 reads CASSQTRGGGRNQPQHF. CDR3 sequence (DNA): TGCGCCAGCAGCCAGACCCGTGGGGGGGGGAGGAATCAGCCCCAGCATTTT.

At least ten counts were recorded for this clonotype. CDR3 DNA: TGTGCCACCAGGGGGACAGGGAGGCGCACTGAAGCTTTCTTT. Its translation: CATRGTGRRTEAFF. The V gene is TRBV25-1, the J gene TRBJ1-1; 9 bases map to TRBD1. Germline V gene lookup returns CDR1 MGHDK and CDR2 SYGVNS. V was clipped by 10 bases and J by 4 bases; unmatched bases: 10. The CDR3 covers 14 residues.

This clonotype was observed at least ten times. The CDR3 spells CASSEGSGQGNTGELFF. CDR3 DNA sequence: TGTGCCAGCAGTGAAGGTTCGGGACAGGGGAACACCGGGGAGCTGTTTTTT. This rearrangement joins TRBV2 to TRBJ2-2; TRBD1 agrees at 9 bases. This CDR3 contains 17 residues. The germline gives CDR1 SNHLY, CDR2 FYNNEI. J gave up 1 base and V 1 base, and 4 bases lay outside the gene matches. Together with reference TRBV2 and TRBJ2-2, the CDR3 gives the full variable domain: EPEVTQTPSHQVTQMGQEVILRCVPISNHLYFYWYRQILGQKVEFLVSFYNNEISEKSEIFDDQFSVERPDGSNFTLKIRSTKLEDSAMYFCASSEGSGQGNTGELFFGEGSRLTVL.

This clonotype was detected ten times or more. The V call is TRBV3-1, the J call TRBJ1-1; the D is unclear. This CDR3 contains 17 residues. V was trimmed by 5 bases and J by 4 bases, leaving 23 bases between them. Germline V gene data show CDR1 as LGHDT and CDR2 as YNNKEL (reference sequence). The CDR3 bases are TGTGCCAGCAGCGATAGTGGTCCCATTTCAATTCGCACTGAAGCTTTCTTT. Its translation is CASSDSGPISIRTEAFF.

This clonotype was detected many times. J is TRBJ1-2 and V is TRBV6-5; D is uncertain. This CDR3 is built from 17 residues. CDR1 MNHEY and CDR2 SVGAGI come from the germline V gene. The ends were cut back, 5 bases at V and 4 bases at J, with 23 bases in the middle. The CDR3 nucleotides are TGTGCCAGCAGTAAACGTTACTCTATGCGAAAGACCTATGGCTACACCTTC. Protein: CASSKRYSMRKTYGYTF.

On this clonotype: This clone may be a read error of a much larger clone one base away. The J gene is TRBJ2-1, the V gene TRBV7-8; D unresolved. The DNA end is a closer match to TRBJ2-7, so the J assignment may be wrong. CDR3 size: 13 residues. In germline, CDR1 is SGHVS, CDR2 FQNEAQ. This chain's CDR3 is CASKPTLECEQYF. CDR3 nucleotides: TGTGCCAGCAAGCCAACCCTTGAATGCGAGCAGTACTTC.